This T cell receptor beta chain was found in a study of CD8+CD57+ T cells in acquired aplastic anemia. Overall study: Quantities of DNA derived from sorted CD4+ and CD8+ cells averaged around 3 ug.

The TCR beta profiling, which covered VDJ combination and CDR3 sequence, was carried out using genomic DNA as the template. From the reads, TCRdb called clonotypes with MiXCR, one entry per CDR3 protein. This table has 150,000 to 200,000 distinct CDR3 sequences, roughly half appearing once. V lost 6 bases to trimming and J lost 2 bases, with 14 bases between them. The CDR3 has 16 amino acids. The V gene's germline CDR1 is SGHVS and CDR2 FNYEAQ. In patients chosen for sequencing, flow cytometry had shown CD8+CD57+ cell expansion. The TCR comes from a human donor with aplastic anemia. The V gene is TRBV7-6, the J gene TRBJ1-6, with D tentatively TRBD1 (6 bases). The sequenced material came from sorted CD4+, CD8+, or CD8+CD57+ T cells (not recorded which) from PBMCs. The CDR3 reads CASSARQGPYNSPLHF. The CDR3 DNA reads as TGTGCCAGCAGTGCTAGGCAGGGGCCCTATAATTCACCCCTCCACTTT.